Listed below are T cell receptor beta chains from one sample, sequenced in a study of regulatory T cells in long-lasting Graves disease. TCRdb used MiXCR to reprocess the multiplex PCR reads, holding one entry per CDR3 protein. The profile shows 310,000 or so distinct CDR3 sequences, roughly a fifth of them singletons. This material consisted of peripheral blood mononuclear cells (PBMCs), taken when the disease was refractory, from a patient treated with antithyroid drugs. These receptors all come from a female donor with Graves disease. CDR3s include the opening cysteine and the closing phenylalanine or tryptophan. D genes are given only for firm matches. Rows may omit the clone size; those that give it use once, few, many or a size class.

TRBJ2-4 TRBV2 many TRBD2 CASSVAGRGIQYF TGTGCCAGCAGTGTAGCGGGAAGGGGCATTCAGTACTTC
TRBJ2-6 TRBV28 many TRBD1 CASSSTGGAGANVLTF TGTGCCAGCAGTTCGACAGGGGGTGCTGGGGCCAACGTCCTGACTTTC
TRBJ2-5 TRBV3-1 many - CASSQDYPSSRETQYF TGTGCCAGCAGCCAAGATTACCCATCGAGTAGGGAGACCCAGTACTTC
TRBJ1-5 TRBV3-1 - - CASSQDSGSNQPQHF TGTGCCAGCAGCCAAGATAGTGGAAGCAATCAGCCCCAGCATTTT
TRBJ1-2 TRBV20-1 many - CSATSGDYGYTF TGCAGTGCTACATCCGGGGACTATGGCTACACCTTC
TRBJ2-7 TRBV3-1 - - CASSQDIGRGSYEQYF TGTGCCAGCAGCCAAGATATCGGGAGAGGCTCCTACGAGCAGTACTTC
TRBJ2-7 TRBV28 many - CASRLGTGPSYEEQYF TGTGCCAGCAGATTGGGTACCGGACCCAGCTACGAGGAGCAGTACTTC
TRBJ2-7 TRBV10-2 many TRBD2 CASSEGLAGLYEQYF TGCGCCAGCAGTGAGGGACTAGCGGGACTCTACGAGCAGTACTTC
TRBJ1-1 TRBV12-3/TRBV12-4 many - CASSLNQGAFF TGTGCCAGCAGTTTAAATCAGGGGGCTTTCTTT
TRBJ1-1 TRBV29-1 many - CSLQDTEAFF TGCAGCCTCCAGGACACTGAAGCTTTCTTT
TRBJ1-2 TRBV28 many - CASSFGEMGYGYTF TGTGCCAGCAGTTTCGGGGAAATGGGCTATGGCTACACCTTC
TRBJ2-5 TRBV29-1 many - CSVVETGGTQYF TGCAGCGTTGTGGAGACAGGCGGGACCCAGTACTTC
TRBJ2-4 TRBV7-9 few TRBD2 CASSLGLAGTPNIQYF TGTGCCAGCAGCCTGGGACTAGCGGGTACCCCAAACATTCAGTACTTC
TRBJ2-7 TRBV12-5 many - CASGLGTGGEQYF TGTGCTAGTGGTTTGGGGACTGGTGGGGAGCAGTACTTC
TRBJ2-7 TRBV5-8 - - CASSPHFF TGTGCCAGCAGCCCTCACTTCTTC
TRBJ1-1 TRBV6-9 - TRBD1 CASSYTGQEAFF TGTGCCAGCAGTTATACGGGACAGGAAGCTTTCTTT
TRBJ1-2 TRBV6-2/TRBV6-3 once - CASSQGNCGYTF TGTGCCAGCAGCCAGGGGAACTGTGGCTACACCTTC
TRBJ2-1 TRBV2 few - CASSVTLNPVNSYNEQFF TGTGCCAGCAGTGTCACTCTTAACCCCGTCAACTCCTACAATGAGCAGTTCTTC
TRBJ1-5 TRBV5-1 - TRBD1 CASSLQGDSYQPQHF TGCGCCAGCAGCTTGCAGGGGGATTCTTATCAGCCCCAGCATTTT
TRBJ2-2 TRBV3-1 - TRBD2 CASSQALAGVVGELFF TGTGCCAGCAGCCAAGCCCTAGCGGGAGTTGTGGGGGAGCTGTTTTTT
TRBJ2-7 TRBV20-1 many - CSARGGVSSGTASYEQYF TGCAGTGCTCGGGGAGGGGTTTCCTCCGGGACAGCTAGTTACGAGCAGTACTTC
TRBJ1-5 TRBV5-1 many TRBD1 CASSLDRGRDQPQHF TGCGCCAGCAGCCTCGACAGGGGAAGGGATCAGCCCCAGCATTTT
TRBJ1-1 TRBV6-2/TRBV6-3 many - CASSLLTANTEAFF TGTGCCAGCAGTTTACTGACAGCCAACACTGAAGCTTTCTTT
TRBJ1-2 TRBV12-3/TRBV12-4 many - CASSFPNFIGYTF TGTGCCAGCAGTTTCCCTAATTTTATCGGCTACACCTTC
TRBJ2-7 TRBV5-1 - - CASSRGTTTSSYEQYF TGCGCCAGCAGCAGAGGGACAACCACTAGCTCCTACGAGCAGTACTTC
TRBJ2-7 TRBV4-3 - TRBD2 CASSRLRGESYEQYF TGCGCCAGCAGCCGCTTACGGGGGGAGTCCTACGAGCAGTACTTC
TRBJ2-7 TRBV20-1 many - CSAYGGPVSYEQYF TGCAGTGCTTATGGGGGGCCGGTTTCCTACGAGCAGTACTTC
TRBJ1-5 TRBV12-3/TRBV12-4 many TRBD1 CASSLGAGRGGLNQPQHF TGTGCCAGCAGTCTTGGGGCAGGTAGAGGGGGCCTCAATCAGCCCCAGCATTTT
TRBJ2-7 TRBV5-6 few - CASSLAPSSVYEQYF TGTGCCAGCAGCTTGGCCCCGAGTAGCGTCTACGAGCAGTACTTC
TRBJ2-7 TRBV7-9 - TRBD1 CASSSTGQGSYEQYF TGTGCCAGCAGTTCAACGGGACAGGGATCCTACGAGCAGTACTTC
TRBJ2-7 TRBV12-3/TRBV12-4 - TRBD2 CASSSGTSDKSAYEQYF TGTGCCAGCAGTTCCGGGACTAGCGATAAGAGCGCCTACGAGCAGTACTTC
TRBJ2-3 TRBV27 many - CASSFGSRAGDTQYF TGTGCCAGCAGTTTTGGGAGCCGGGCGGGAGATACGCAGTATTTT
TRBJ2-6 TRBV6-2/TRBV6-3 - TRBD2 CASSYFALAGSGANVLTF TGTGCCAGCAGTTACTTCGCACTAGCGGGAAGTGGGGCCAACGTCCTGACTTTC
TRBJ2-5 TRBV7-2 many - CASSLPNLREETQYF TGTGCCAGCAGCCTACCAAACCTTAGGGAAGAGACCCAGTACTTC
TRBJ2-3 TRBV24-1 few TRBD1 CATSDPTGADTQYF TGTGCCACCAGTGATCCCACAGGGGCAGATACGCAGTATTTT
TRBJ1-5 TRBV5-6 many TRBD1 CASSPRGGQGGQPQHF TGTGCCAGCAGCCCCAGGGGCGGACAGGGGGGACAGCCCCAGCATTTT
TRBJ1-1 TRBV10-1 many - CASSESGASTEAFF TGCGCCAGCAGTGAGTCCGGTGCGAGCACTGAAGCTTTCTTT
TRBJ2-2 TRBV10-1 - - CASSEDDKGSDTGELFF TGCGCCAGCAGTGAGGACGATAAAGGGTCGGACACCGGGGAGCTGTTTTTT
TRBJ1-5 TRBV24-1 - - CATSFSPGGGPIRPQHF TGTGCCACCAGTTTTTCCCCCGGCGGGGGTCCCATCCGGCCCCAGCATTTT
TRBJ1-1 TRBV5-4 few TRBD1 CASSLGKTGGSAEAFF TGTGCCAGCAGCTTGGGTAAAACAGGGGGCTCGGCTGAAGCTTTCTTT
TRBJ1-1 TRBV12-3/TRBV12-4 - - CATSLRTVLLEAFF TGTGCCACCAGTTTAAGGACAGTTCTCCTTGAAGCTTTCTTT
TRBJ2-5 TRBV7-7 many TRBD1 CASSATGGRETQYF TGTGCTAGCAGCGCGACAGGGGGCAGGGAGACCCAGTACTTC
TRBJ1-2 TRBV6-2/TRBV6-3 many - CASSFSRGADYGYTF TGTGCCAGCAGTTTTTCCCGGGGGGCTGACTATGGCTACACCTTC